The next 22 T cell receptor beta chains were all read from a single sample in a study of T-cell memory formation after mild COVID-19. TCRdb ran MiXCR on the 5' RACE reads and lists one entry per CDR3 protein. The top ten clones hold less than 2.5% of a sample with hundreds of thousands of distinct CDR3 sequences, 15% of them seen once. The sequenced material came from PBMCs or a T cell subset sorted from them (not recorded which). The source is an adult woman who had mild COVID-19 (a few samples of this study predate the infection). Cell type and time point are not known.

In its sample, this clonotype was seen once. V and J are TRBV12-3 or TRBV12-4 and TRBJ2-1; D is ambiguous. V lost 5 bases and J lost 3, with 11 bases in between. The CDR3 spans 14 residues. CDR3 region: CASSGRSLYNEQFF. The CDR3 nucleotides read TGTGCCAGCAGTGGGCGATCCCTCTACAATGAGCAGTTCTTC.

The chain uses TRBV7-2 and TRBJ2-2; 13 positions match TRBD2. The CDR3 length is 17 residues. Per germline, CDR1 SGHTA and CDR2 FQGNSA. Trimming took 6 bases from V and 8 from J; bases not matched to a gene: 12. Written as DNA, the CDR3 is TGTGCCAGCAGGACTCAGGGACTAGCGGGAAGCGGGGGGGAGCTGTTTTTT. Its protein is CASRTQGLAGSGGELFF.

The CDR3 sequence is CASSPRQGGTQYF. CDR3 nucleotides: TGTGCCAGCAGCCCTCGACAGGGGGGGACCCAGTACTTC. The genes are TRBV7-2 and TRBJ2-5; 9 bases agree with TRBD1. CDR3 length: 13 amino acids. Germline trimming cut 5 bases from V and 7 bases from J; bases unmatched to any gene: 5. The germline CDR1 and CDR2 sequences are SGHTA and FQGNSA.

This clonotype came up a few times. V and J are TRBV6-5 and TRBJ1-4, with a possible D match to TRBD1 (6 bases). The CDR3 sequence is 13 residues long. The V end was cut by 5 bases, the J end by 12 bases, with 16 bases between. Germline lookup yields CDR1 MNHEY and CDR2 SVGAGI. In DNA, the CDR3 is TGTGCCAGCAGTGGCCAAAACAGGGAAGAACTGTTTTTT. It is translated as CASSGQNREELFF.

There are a few counts of this clonotype. J is TRBJ2-7 and V is TRBV6-1, with 8 nucleotides matching TRBD1. Germline V gene sequence: CDR1 MNHNS, CDR2 SASEGT. V lost 1 base to trimming and J lost 0 bases; unmatched junction nucleotides: 5. The CDR3 is made up of 16 amino acids. DNA of the CDR3: TGTGCCAGCAGTGAAGGGGTAGGGACAGGCTCCTACGAGCAGTACTTC. This encodes CASSEGVGTGSYEQYF.

The sample holds a few counts of this clonotype. The chain carries TRBV7-8 and TRBJ1-5, with 7 nucleotides matching TRBD1. Germline CDR1 SGHVS, CDR2 FQNEAQ. With V trimmed by 1 base and J by 1 base, 4 bases remained unmatched. The length of the CDR3 is 16 residues. The CDR3 is CASSLGQGGSNQPQHF. In nucleotides, the CDR3 is TGTGCCAGCAGCTTAGGACAGGGAGGAAGCAATCAGCCCCAGCATTTT.

This clonotype was seen more than once but under ten times. CDR3 coding DNA: TGTGCCAGCAGTTACTCAAGGGGAAACACCGGGGAGCTGTTTTTT. It codes for CASSYSRGNTGELFF. This chain links TRBV6-2 or TRBV6-3 with TRBJ2-2, with a tentative D call TRBD1 (5 bases). The V end lost 0 bases, the J end lost 2 bases, and 7 bases lay between the germline ends. The CDR3 has 15 amino acids. Germline lookup yields CDR1 MNHEY and CDR2 SVGEGT.

In its sample, this clonotype was seen a few times. V usage is TRBV6-1 and J usage is TRBJ2-4; no clear D gene. Germline-derived CDR1 and CDR2 are MNHNS and SASEGT. This CDR3 is built from 13 residues. Trimming left V 5 bases short and J 7 bases short, with 12 bases between. CDR3 residues: CASSTPGSNIQYF. The CDR3 bases are TGTGCCAGCAGTACCCCGGGCAGTAACATTCAGTACTTC.

This clonotype was seen only a few times. The V and J genes are TRBV9 and TRBJ2-3; possibly TRBD2 for D (6 bases). Germline V lookup: CDR1 SGDLS, CDR2 YYNGEE. Trimming pared 4 bases from V and 2 bases from J, leaving 14 bases between. CDR3 length: 15 residues. The CDR3 sequence is CASSPSERITDTQYF. CDR3 DNA sequence: TGTGCCAGCAGCCCTAGCGAGCGGATCACAGATACGCAGTATTTT.

This chain links TRBV20-1 with TRBJ2-4; D is unresolved. Germline lookup yields CDR1 DFQATT and CDR2 SNEGSKA (reference sequence). This CDR3 is 13 amino acids long. V gave up 0 bases and J gave up 6 bases, with 9 bases separating them. CDR3 nucleotides: TGCAGTGCTAGAGAGCCGATAGGAAACATTCAGTACTTC. Translated: CSAREPIGNIQYF.

At least ten counts were recorded for this clonotype. One end of the junction varies from germline; a read error may be responsible. The rearrangement uses TRBV5-1 and TRBJ1-1; D remains ambiguous. This CDR3 spans 14 amino acids. Germline CDR1 reads SGHRS; CDR2 reads YFSETQ. The CDR3 bases are TGTGCCAGCAGCTTAGCGGGCCAGAACACTGAAGCTTTCTTT. Its protein is CASSLAGQNTEAFF.

Only a few counts were recorded for this clonotype. The rearrangement links TRBV10-3 to TRBJ1-2; D is ambiguous. Germline loops: CDR1 ENHRY, CDR2 SYGVKD. V lost 0 bases and J 3 bases, leaving 11 bases between the germline ends. The CDR3 has 15 amino acids. The CDR3 DNA is TGTGCCATCAGTGAGTCCCGAGACCTATACTATGGCTACACCTTC. It is translated as CAISESRDLYYGYTF.

This clonotype has more than one count but fewer than ten. The genes are TRBV15 and TRBJ2-7, with 9 bases lining up with TRBD1. The CDR3 has 14 residues. Germline CDR1 and CDR2: LNHNV and YYDKDF (reference sequence). Unmatched junction bases numbered 2, after V lost 0 bases and J lost 5 bases. The CDR3 protein is CATSREDRGNEQYF. The CDR3 nucleotides read TGTGCCACCAGCAGAGAGGACAGGGGTAACGAGCAGTACTTC.

There are many counts of this clonotype. The chain couples TRBV11-2 to TRBJ2-2; 11 bases fit TRBD2. Germline V gives CDR1 SGHAT, CDR2 FQNNGV. The CDR3 runs to 17 residues. The trim removed 3 bases at V and 4 bases at J, leaving 7 bases unmatched. CDR3 in amino acids: CASSFLGTSGATGELFF. The DNA for the CDR3 is TGTGCCAGCAGCTTCCTTGGGACTAGCGGAGCCACCGGGGAGCTGTTTTTT.

This clonotype was seen a handful of times. The genes are TRBV3-1 and TRBJ1-1, with a tentative D call TRBD1 (5 bases). There are 15 residues in the CDR3. Germline loops: CDR1 LGHDT, CDR2 YNNKEL (reference sequence). V lost 4 bases and J lost 4, with 16 bases in between. This chain's CDR3 is CASSRLTGGVTEAFF. CDR3 in DNA: TGTGCCAGCAGCCGGTTGACCGGAGGGGTCACTGAAGCTTTCTTT.

This clonotype was recorded once. This chain joins TRBV18 and TRBJ1-6, with 7 bases matching TRBD1. Germline V lookup: CDR1 KGHSH, CDR2 LQKENI. The CDR3 runs to 15 residues. The J segment lost 0 bases and the V segment lost 4 bases, leaving 0 bases of the junction unmatched. The CDR3 coding sequence is TGTGCCAGCTCACGGGACAGCTCCTATAATTCACCCCTCCACTTT. Its protein product is CASSRDSSYNSPLHF. The whole variable domain, filled in from reference TRBV18 and TRBJ1-6, reads NAGVMQNPRHLVRRRGQEARLRCSPMKGHSHVYWYRQLPEEGLKFMVYLQKENIIDESGMPKERFSAEFPKEGPSILRIQQVVRGDSAAYFCASSRDSSYNSPLHFGNGTRLTVT.

This clonotype was counted between two and nine times. The chain couples TRBV24-1 to TRBJ1-5; 9 bases are shared with TRBD1. V dropped 6 bases and J dropped 3; count of bases not matched to a gene: 5. CDR3 length: 15 residues. From germline, CDR1 is KGHDR and CDR2 SFDVKD. The CDR3 loop is CATSTGTGHNQPQHF. The CDR3 nucleotides read TGTGCCACCAGTACAGGGACAGGGCACAATCAGCCCCAGCATTTT.

The chain combines TRBV12-3 or TRBV12-4 with TRBJ1-1; D remains unclear. Between the trimmed V and J ends, which lost 2 bases and 1 base, there was a span of 8 bases. The CDR3 contains 14 residues. CDR3 nucleotide sequence: TGTGCCAGCAGTTTACGCGCTCCGAACACTGAAGCTTTCTTT. It translates to CASSLRAPNTEAFF.

This clonotype appeared many times. The V and J genes are TRBV12-3 or TRBV12-4 and TRBJ1-1; a weak D match, TRBD1 (5 bases). V was pared by 3 bases and J by 1 base, with 12 bases between. The CDR3 is 15 amino acids. The DNA for the CDR3 is TGTGCCAGCAGTTTCCGGGGGTCGGGGAACACTGAAGCTTTCTTT. As protein: CASSFRGSGNTEAFF.

The V gene is TRBV15, the J gene TRBJ2-1, with D unclear. Trimming left V 1 base short and J 7 bases short, with 5 bases between. Germline V gives CDR1 LNHNV, CDR2 YYDKDF (reference sequence). The CDR3 contains 12 residues. CDR3 bases: TGTGCCACCAGCAGAGCCGGGAATGAGCAGTTCTTC. Translating it yields CATSRAGNEQFF.

This clonotype was counted between two and nine times. The chain couples TRBV6-1 to TRBJ1-2, with D maybe TRBD1 (5 bases). V was trimmed by 5 bases and J by 8 bases, leaving 24 bases between them. Germline assignment: CDR1 MNHNS and CDR2 SASEGT. CDR3 length: 16 amino acids. The CDR3 coding sequence is TGTGCCAGCAGTAGGACCCTTACGATCCAGGGTCAGGGCTACACCTTC. Its protein product is CASSRTLTIQGQGYTF.

The chain couples TRBV20-1 to TRBJ1-1, with D possibly TRBD1 on 6 matching bases. Germline V gene sequence: CDR1 DFQATT, CDR2 SNEGSKA (reference sequence). The length of the CDR3 is 14 residues. Trimming took off 3 bases at V and 0 bases at J, with 11 bases between the two ends. DNA for the CDR3: TGCAGTGCTAGCAGGGGATCCATGAACACTGAAGCTTTCTTT. This sequence encodes CSASRGSMNTEAFF.